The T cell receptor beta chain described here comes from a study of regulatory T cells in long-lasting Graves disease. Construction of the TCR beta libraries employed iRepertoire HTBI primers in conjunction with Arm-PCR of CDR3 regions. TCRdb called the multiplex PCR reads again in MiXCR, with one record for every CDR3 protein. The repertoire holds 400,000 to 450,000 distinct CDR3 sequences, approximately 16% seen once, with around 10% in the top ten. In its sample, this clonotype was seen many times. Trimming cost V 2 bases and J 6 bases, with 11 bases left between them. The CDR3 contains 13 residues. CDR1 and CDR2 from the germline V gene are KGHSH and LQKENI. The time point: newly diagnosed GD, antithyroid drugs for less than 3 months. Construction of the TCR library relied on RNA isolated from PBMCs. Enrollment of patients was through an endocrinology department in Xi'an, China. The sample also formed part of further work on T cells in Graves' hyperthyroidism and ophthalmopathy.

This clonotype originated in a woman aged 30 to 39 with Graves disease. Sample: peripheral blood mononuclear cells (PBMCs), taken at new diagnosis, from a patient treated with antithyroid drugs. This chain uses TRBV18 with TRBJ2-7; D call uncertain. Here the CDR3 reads CASSPLAGSEQYF. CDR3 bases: TGTGCCAGCTCACCATTGGCAGGCAGCGAGCAGTACTTC.